This TCR beta chain was retrieved from a study of blood T cell repertoires in COVID-19. Turning to the study itself: T cells, B-cell-depleted T cells, or PBMCs provided the cDNA or gDNA that served as material.

This CDR3 is built from 12 residues. Germline CDR1 reads SGHRS; CDR2 reads YFSETQ. J lost 6 bases, V lost 4 bases, and 2 bases had no gene match. Assay: immunoSEQ multiplex PCR; the TCRdb copy retains only in-frame clones and omits some. The top ten clones hold roughly 0.99% of a sample with around 160,000 clones, about 85% of them seen once. The rearrangement joins TRBV5-1 to TRBJ1-2; 8 bases are a match to TRBD1. This receptor was identified in a man between 18 and 35 years old with acute or convalescent COVID-19. Sequences were obtained from peripheral blood. CDR3 in DNA: TGCGCCAGCAGCGAGACAGGGGATGGCTACACCTTC. The encoded protein is CASSETGDGYTF. Full variable domain (rest looked up from reference TRBV5-1 and TRBJ1-2): KAGVTQTPRYLIKTRGQQVTLSCSPISGHRSVSWYQQTPGQGLQFLFEYFSETQRNKGNFPGRFSGRQFSNSRSEMNVSTLELGDSALYLCASSETGDGYTFGSGTRLTVV.